This T cell receptor (beta chain) was sequenced in a study of T cells after yellow fever vaccination. In the study overall: Preparation of the low-cell-number fractions used SMART-Seq v4 Ultra Low Input.

In this sample, this clonotype turned up many times. Its matching antigen is unknown. Study findings and constraints: Subsequent to the booster, the majority of primary-vaccination clones reappeared (96% CD4, 88% CD8).

The CDR3 has 15 residues. V was trimmed by 2 bases and J by 0 bases, leaving 11 bases between them. Germline assignment: CDR1 DFQATT and CDR2 SNEGSKA (reference sequence). Generation of TCR cDNA used 5'RACE template switching (which added a universal primer site and UMIs). TCRdb re-analysed the 5' RACE reads in MiXCR, keeping a single row per CDR3 protein. The table has about 220,000 distinct CDR3 sequences, approximately 3% seen once. The receptor's source is a man between 18 and 29 years old who received the YFV17D yellow fever vaccine. The specimen comprised CD4+ T cells sorted from PBMCs, sampled 10 days after the yellow fever booster vaccination. The rearrangement uses TRBV20-1 and TRBJ2-1; D may be TRBD1 (6 bases). The CDR3 bases are TGCAGTGCTAGACTGGGGGCCGGCTCCTACAATGAGCAGTTCTTC. This sequence encodes CSARLGAGSYNEQFF.